The 31 T cell receptor beta chains given below trace back to one sample, sequenced in a study of blood T cells in healthy people across ages. Primed by a sample-barcoded 5' primer and a J-beta primer mix, a second PCR proceeded for about 6 to 12 cycles. TCRdb analysed the 5' RACE reads with MiXCR anew, one entry per CDR3 protein. The table has under 800,000 distinct CDR3 sequences, under 25% seen once. Sequencing input: blood. The receptors originated from a man between 65 and 85 years old in good health.

This clonotype was detected a few times. CDR3 in amino acids: CASSRHPTGTRGNEQFF. The CDR3 DNA follows: TGTGCCAGCAGTCGCCACCCGACAGGAACCCGGGGGAATGAGCAGTTCTTC. The chain combines TRBV28 with TRBJ2-1, with D perhaps matching TRBD1 or TRBD2 (6 bases each). Between the trimmed V and J ends, which lost 5 bases and 7 bases, there was a span of 24 bases. Germline V gene sequence: CDR1 MDHEN, CDR2 SYDVKM. CDR3 length equals 17 residues.

This clonotype was counted only a few times. V is TRBV20-1 and J is TRBJ1-5; no firm D call. V was clipped by 3 bases and J by 0 bases, with 9 bases between them. The CDR3 is 14 amino acids. CDR1 and CDR2 (germline): DFQATT, SNEGSKA (reference sequence). CDR3 coding DNA: TGCAGTGCTAGGAAGGGAAATAGCAATCAGCCCCAGCATTTT. As protein: CSARKGNSNQPQHF.

V and J are TRBV12-3 or TRBV12-4 and TRBJ2-5; D possibly corresponds to TRBD2 (5 bases). The CDR3 runs to 13 residues. V lost 5 bases and J lost 4, with 11 bases in between. The CDR3 protein is CASSEGAVETQYF. CDR3 coding DNA: TGTGCCAGCAGTGAGGGCGCTGTAGAGACCCAGTACTTC.

This chain uses TRBV7-9 with TRBJ1-3, with 7 bases that match TRBD1. The germline CDR1 and CDR2 sequences are SEHNR and FQNEAQ (reference sequence). After removal of 5 bases from V and 3 bases from J, the junction contained 1 base not matched to a gene. CDR3 size: 13 residues. As DNA, the CDR3 is TGTGCCAGCAGCAACAGGGGTGGAAACACCATATATTTT. It yields the protein CASSNRGGNTIYF.

This clonotype was found a few times. A read error may produce the germline difference seen at one junction end. V gene TRBV3-1 combines with J gene TRBJ2-2; 7 positions agree with TRBD2. Looked up from germline, CDR1 is LGHDT and CDR2 is YNNKEL (reference sequence). The CDR3 spans 15 residues. CDR3 sequence reads: CASTQGLVLTGELFF. CDR3 bases: TGTGCCAGCACCCAAGGACTAGTTCTCACCGGGGAGCTGTTTTTT. Complete variable domain (other parts from reference TRBV3-1 and TRBJ2-2): DTAVSQTPKYLVTQMGNDKSIKCEQNLGHDTMYWYKQDSKKFLKIMFSYNNKELIINETVPNRFSPKSPDKAHLNLHINSLELGDSAVYFCASTQGLVLTGELFFGEGSRLTVL.

This clonotype was observed a handful of times. This chain connects TRBV10-3 to TRBJ1-1; unclear D gene. There are 19 residues in the CDR3. V was pared by 3 bases and J by 3 bases, with 26 bases between. Germline values: CDR1 ENHRY, CDR2 SYGVKD. CDR3 loop: CAISETPLGGISGDTEAFF. Written as DNA, the CDR3 is TGTGCCATCAGTGAAACCCCTTTGGGCGGGATAAGTGGGGACACTGAAGCTTTCTTT.

The chain carries TRBV6-5 and TRBJ2-7; 13 nucleotides line up with TRBD2. In germline, CDR1 is MNHEY, CDR2 SVGAGI. V was clipped by 5 bases and J by 5 bases; unmatched bases: 3. There are 14 residues in the CDR3. As DNA, the CDR3 is TGTGCCAGCAGTGGACTAGCGGGGGAAGACGAGCAGTACTTC. Protein: CASSGLAGEDEQYF.

This clonotype has only a few counts. The chain combines TRBV20-1 with TRBJ2-3, with 11 bases aligning to TRBD2. Germline CDR1 and CDR2: DFQATT and SNEGSKA (reference sequence). This CDR3 has 16 amino acids. J was trimmed by 2 bases and V by 6 bases; bases with no gene match: 10. DNA of the CDR3: TGCAGTGCCCCAGAGCCTAGCGGGAGGTTCACAGATACGCAGTATTTT. Translated: CSAPEPSGRFTDTQYF.

V is TRBV20-1 and J is TRBJ2-7; TRBD1 agrees at 7 bases. Losses at the gene ends were 3 bases for V and 6 bases for J; bases not matched to a gene: 11. Looked up from germline, CDR1 is DFQATT and CDR2 is SNEGSKA (reference sequence). The CDR3 sequence is 14 residues long. DNA of the CDR3: TGCAGTGCTAGGGTTAAAGGCAGGGGGACCGAGCAGTACTTC. Protein: CSARVKGRGTEQYF.

The V gene is TRBV12-3 or TRBV12-4, the J gene TRBJ2-3; unclear D gene. Trimming shortened V by 3 bases and J by 0 bases, and 4 bases separated the two germline ends. The CDR3 has 13 amino acids. CDR3 bases: TGTGCCAGCAGTTTTCTAAGCACAGATACGCAGTATTTT. As protein: CASSFLSTDTQYF.

This chain connects TRBV3-1 to TRBJ2-1; 9 bases are a match to TRBD2. This CDR3 region has 16 residues. V shed 0 bases, J shed 6 bases, and the junction held 6 bases outside the gene matches. Germline CDR1 reads LGHDT; CDR2 reads YNNKEL (reference sequence). CDR3 amino acids: CASSQESGRIVNEQFF. The CDR3 DNA follows: TGTGCCAGCAGCCAAGAAAGCGGGAGGATCGTCAATGAGCAGTTCTTC.

This clonotype was seen more than once but under ten times. This chain connects TRBV3-1 to TRBJ1-3; D ambiguous. Germline lookup yields CDR1 LGHDT and CDR2 YNNKEL (reference sequence). V lost 0 bases and J lost 11, with 5 bases in between. The CDR3 has 11 amino acids. The CDR3 loop is CASSQEDAIYF. In nucleotides, the CDR3 is TGTGCCAGCAGCCAAGAGGACGCCATATATTTT.

The chain is built from TRBV28 and TRBJ2-6; D unclear. V lost 8 bases and J 3 bases, leaving 8 bases between the germline ends. Germline V gene lookup returns CDR1 MDHEN and CDR2 SYDVKM. This CDR3 has 13 residues. The CDR3 loop reads CASGMVGANVLTF. CDR3 DNA: TGTGCCAGCGGAATGGTTGGGGCCAACGTCCTGACTTTC.

The chain joins TRBV20-1 to TRBJ2-5, with D perhaps matching TRBD1 (5 bases). The end of the DNA fits TRBJ2-7 better, so the J call may be wrong. CDR3 length: 15 residues. CDR1 and CDR2 from the germline V gene are DFQATT and SNEGSKA (reference sequence). The CDR3 protein is CSARRLGRTTYEQYF. In nucleotides, the CDR3 is TGCAGTGCTCGACGATTAGGACGGACAACCTACGAGCAGTACTTC.

There are a few counts of this clonotype. The gene calls are TRBV10-3 and TRBJ1-5; D possibly corresponds to TRBD1 (6 bases). With 8 bases removed from V and 5 bases from J, the gap between germline ends came to 7 bases. CDR1 is ENHRY and CDR2 is SYGVKD in the germline V gene. The CDR3 consists of 11 residues. The CDR3 DNA reads TGTGCCATCGGGGGCGATCAGCCCCAGCATTTT. Encoded protein: CAIGGDQPQHF.

The rearrangement links TRBV5-1 to TRBJ2-1, with TRBD1 matching over 8 bases. Per germline, CDR1 SGHRS and CDR2 YFSETQ. This CDR3 comprises 16 residues. V shed 4 bases, J shed 0 bases, and the junction held 6 bases outside the gene matches. The CDR3 DNA is TGCGCCAGCAGCGGACAGGGTGTCGGCTCCTACAATGAGCAGTTCTTC. Translation: CASSGQGVGSYNEQFF. Full variable domain (missing parts from reference TRBV5-1 and TRBJ2-1): KAGVTQTPRYLIKTRGQQVTLSCSPISGHRSVSWYQQTPGQGLQFLFEYFSETQRNKGNFPGRFSGRQFSNSRSEMNVSTLELGDSALYLCASSGQGVGSYNEQFFGPGTRLTVL.

There are a few counts of this clonotype. V and J are TRBV12-3 or TRBV12-4 and TRBJ2-2; tentatively, D is TRBD2 (6 bases). Trimming shortened V by 1 base and J by 7 bases, and 13 bases separated the two germline ends. CDR3 length: 15 residues. CDR3 in amino acids: CASSLEASVNGELFF. CDR3 DNA sequence: TGTGCCAGCAGTTTAGAGGCTAGCGTTAACGGGGAGCTGTTTTTT.

CDR3 coding DNA: TGCAGTGCTAGAGTGTTAGCGGGAGCAGATACGCAGTATTTT. As protein: CSARVLAGADTQYF. The chain recombines TRBV20-1 with TRBJ2-3, with 9 bases matching TRBD2. The germline V gene has CDR1 DFQATT and CDR2 SNEGSKA (reference sequence). This CDR3 comprises 14 residues. V was pared by 1 base and J by 4 bases, with 3 bases of the junction left unmatched.

This clonotype turned up a few times. The chain carries TRBV2 and TRBJ1-5; D remains unclear. V lost 2 bases and J lost 7, with 3 bases in between. The CDR3 is 11 residues long. Germline-derived CDR1 and CDR2 are SNHLY and FYNNEI. The CDR3 nucleotides read TGTGCCAGCAGTGAAAGGCAGCCCCAGCATTTT. This translates into CASSERQPQHF.

This clonotype was detected a few times. The chain has TRBV14 and TRBJ1-3; D is undetermined. The germline CDR1 and CDR2 sequences are SGHDN and FVKESK. There are 15 residues in the CDR3. Trimming shortened V by 3 bases and J by 4 bases, and 13 bases separated the two germline ends. The CDR3 here is CASSQPAPGGNTIYF. CDR3 sequence (DNA): TGTGCCAGCAGCCAGCCAGCCCCGGGAGGAAACACCATATATTTT.

This clonotype has just a few counts. The chain recombines TRBV3-1 with TRBJ1-2, with a possible D match to TRBD1 (5 bases). Germline-derived CDR1 and CDR2 are LGHDT and YNNKEL (reference sequence). V lost 1 base and J 3 bases, leaving 9 bases between the germline ends. The CDR3 is made up of 14 amino acids. In nucleotides, the CDR3 is TGTGCCAGCAGCCAAGGACAGAAAGACTATGGCTACACCTTC. This codes for CASSQGQKDYGYTF.

Ten or more counts support this clonotype. The gene calls are TRBV7-2 and TRBJ2-2; D is unresolved. This CDR3 contains 13 residues. Trimming left V 5 bases short and J 7 bases short, with 11 bases between. From germline, CDR1 is SGHTA and CDR2 FQGNSA. This CDR3 reads CASSPRPGGELFF. CDR3 DNA sequence: TGTGCCAGCAGCCCCCGACCAGGCGGGGAGCTGTTTTTT.

This clonotype was recorded at least ten times. This chain links TRBV28 with TRBJ2-5, with TRBD1 as a possible D gene (6 bases). This CDR3 is built from 14 residues. V lost 1 base, J lost 4 bases, and 10 bases lay in between. Germline V gene sequence: CDR1 MDHEN, CDR2 SYDVKM. The DNA for the CDR3 is TGTGCCAGCAGTTTATACCAGGGGCGAGAGACCCAGTACTTC. Its translation is CASSLYQGRETQYF.

This sequence joins TRBV4-1 and TRBJ1-4; D is perhaps TRBD1 (5 bases). Germline lookup yields CDR1 MGHRA and CDR2 YSYEKL. Trimming took 0 bases from V and 5 from J, leaving 13 bases between them. CDR3 length: 16 residues. As DNA, the CDR3 is TGCGCCAGCAGCCAAGAACGGGGGGTGGGGAATGAAAAACTGTTTTTT. Protein: CASSQERGVGNEKLFF.

This clonotype has more than one count but fewer than ten. The junction does not match germline at one end; this may be a read error. The J gene is TRBJ2-5, the V gene TRBV12-3 or TRBV12-4; D perhaps matches TRBD1 (5 bases). CDR3 length: 15 amino acids. Here the CDR3 DNA reads TGTGCCAGCAGTTTTAATAACAGGAACCAAGGGACCCAGTACTTC. Protein sequence: CASSFNNRNQGTQYF.

This clonotype was counted only a few times. This chain uses TRBV28 with TRBJ1-2, with D hard to call. Germline CDR1 is MDHEN and CDR2 is SYDVKM. Trimming removed 3 bases at V and 8 bases at J, with 10 bases between. CDR3 length: 12 amino acids. This chain's CDR3 is CASSFELSGYTF. The CDR3 DNA sequence: TGTGCCAGCAGTTTTGAGTTAAGCGGCTACACCTTC.

The J gene is TRBJ2-1, the V gene TRBV9; D is ambiguous. V was cut by 0 bases and J by 7 bases, with 11 bases left in between. Per the germline V gene, CDR1 is SGDLS and CDR2 is YYNGEE. The CDR3 extends over 14 amino acids. The CDR3 protein is CASSVEISNNEQFF. In DNA form, the CDR3 reads TGTGCCAGCAGCGTAGAAATTAGCAATAATGAGCAGTTCTTC.

The rearrangement uses TRBV11-2 and TRBJ1-1; D perhaps matches TRBD1 (6 bases). V lost 1 base to trimming and J lost 4 bases, with 16 bases between them. The CDR3 covers 16 residues. Germline CDR1 reads SGHAT; CDR2 reads FQNNGV. The CDR3 reads CASSLGLLTGSTEAFF. DNA for the CDR3: TGTGCCAGCAGCTTAGGCCTCTTAACAGGGAGCACTGAAGCTTTCTTT.

This clonotype was seen a handful of times. The V and J genes are TRBV6-5 and TRBJ1-6, with D maybe TRBD1 (6 bases). The V gene's germline CDR1 is MNHEY and CDR2 SVGAGI. V lost 0 bases to trimming and J lost 5 bases, with 8 bases between them. The CDR3 has 15 residues. The CDR3, as DNA: TGTGCCAGCAGTTACTCCGGACAGAATAATTCACCCCTCCACTTT. Translated, it gives CASSYSGQNNSPLHF.

V gene TRBV5-1 combines with J gene TRBJ2-3, with 7 bases that match TRBD2. The length of the CDR3 is 16 residues. Looked up from germline, CDR1 is SGHRS and CDR2 is YFSETQ. With 0 bases clipped from V and 8 bases from J, the junction kept 12 bases outside the gene matches. For the CDR3, the DNA is TGCGCCAGCAGCTTGGTGGCTAGCGGAATCTTAGCTACGCAGTATTTT. It translates to CASSLVASGILATQYF.

This clonotype was observed a few times. This chain uses TRBV29-1 with TRBJ2-3; TRBD1 agrees at 8 bases. V was clipped by 6 bases and J by 4 bases; unmatched bases: 6. Per germline, CDR1 SQVTM and CDR2 ANQGSEA. The CDR3 spans 13 residues. DNA of the CDR3: TGCAGCGTCAAACCACAGGGGGCAGATACGCAGTATTTT. It codes for CSVKPQGADTQYF.